One sample yielded the 11 T cell receptor beta chains listed below, sequenced in a study of blood T cells in healthy people across ages. The second PCR ran about 6 to 12 cycles with a sample-barcoded 5' primer and J-beta primers. Via MiXCR, TCRdb re-called the 5' RACE reads, giving one row per CDR3 protein. The sample includes around 1,100,000 distinct CDR3 sequences, 35% to 45% of them seen just once. What was sequenced was blood. The receptors derive from a man aged 18-30 years in good health.

V is TRBV7-2 and J is TRBJ2-3; D is uncertain. Looked up from germline, CDR1 is SGHTA and CDR2 is FQGNSA. The CDR3 totals 16 residues. V was shortened by 5 bases and J by 0 bases, with 15 bases between the two germline ends. The CDR3 reads CASSPVAAESTDTQYF. CDR3 nucleotides: TGTGCCAGCAGCCCGGTGGCGGCGGAAAGCACAGATACGCAGTATTTT.

The chain links TRBV29-1 to TRBJ1-1, with TRBD1 matching 7 bases. The CDR3 has 13 amino acids. Germline loops: CDR1 SQVTM, CDR2 ANQGSEA. After removal of 4 bases from V and 5 bases from J, the junction contained 7 bases not matched to a gene. The CDR3 DNA reads TGCAGCGTTGCCGGAAGGGGGCGAACTGAAGCTTTCTTT. Translation gives CSVAGRGRTEAFF.

The chain recombines TRBV20-1 with TRBJ2-7; D gene unclear. Germline CDR1 DFQATT, CDR2 SNEGSKA (reference sequence). V lost 0 bases to trimming and J lost 7 bases, with 22 bases between them. The CDR3 covers 16 residues. The CDR3 loop is CSARDPSSAYYNEQYF. CDR3 sequence (DNA): TGCAGTGCTAGAGATCCTTCCTCGGCCTACTACAATGAGCAGTACTTC.

CDR3 loop: CASSQDLGSPQETQYF. The CDR3, as DNA: TGCGCCAGCAGCCAAGATTTGGGATCCCCACAAGAGACCCAGTACTTC. The chain links TRBV4-1 to TRBJ2-5, with D hard to call. CDR1 is MGHRA and CDR2 is YSYEKL in the germline V gene. This CDR3 comprises 16 residues. V was trimmed by 0 bases and J by 2 bases, leaving 13 bases between them.

This clonotype has only a few counts. The rearrangement links TRBV28 to TRBJ2-3; D call uncertain. The CDR3 spans 17 residues. CDR1 and CDR2 (germline): MDHEN, SYDVKM. Deletions cut 3 bases from V and 0 bases from J, with 16 bases between. This chain's CDR3 is CASSFWGFSQSTDTQYF. The DNA of the CDR3 is TGTGCCAGCAGTTTTTGGGGATTCTCCCAGAGCACAGATACGCAGTATTTT. Supplemented by reference TRBV28 and TRBJ2-3, the full variable domain reads DVKVTQSSRYLVKRTGEKVFLECVQDMDHENMFWYRQDPGLGLRLIYFSYDVKMKEKGDIPEGYSVSREKKERFSLILESASTNQTSMYLCASSFWGFSQSTDTQYFGPGTRLTVL.

V usage is TRBV7-2 and J usage is TRBJ1-2, with TRBD1 matching over 9 bases. Germline lookup yields CDR1 SGHTA and CDR2 FQGNSA. The CDR3 runs 14 residues. V lost 1 base, J lost 6 bases, and 3 bases stayed unmatched. DNA of the CDR3: TGTGCCAGCAGCTTAGACAGGGGGCTTAATGGCTACACCTTC. Its protein product is CASSLDRGLNGYTF.

The chain links TRBV20-1 to TRBJ1-2; 9 bases align to TRBD1. Trimming cost V 3 bases and J 9 bases; bases outside gene matches: 11. Germline CDR1 reads DFQATT; CDR2 reads SNEGSKA (reference sequence). The CDR3 totals 14 residues. The CDR3 loop is CSASDCGTGFSYTF. The DNA for the CDR3 is TGCAGTGCTAGCGACTGCGGGACAGGGTTTAGCTACACCTTC.

The chain couples TRBV15 to TRBJ2-1, with a weak D call TRBD1 (6 bases). This CDR3 has 15 residues. Germline-derived CDR1 and CDR2 are LNHNV and YYDKDF (reference sequence). Trimming took 2 bases from V and 3 from J, leaving 11 bases between them. CDR3 in amino acids: CATSRQAQGYNEQFF. CDR3 nucleotide sequence: TGTGCCACCAGCAGACAAGCACAGGGCTACAATGAGCAGTTCTTC. The complete variable domain, with remaining parts taken from reference TRBV15 and TRBJ2-1, reads DAMVIQNPRYQVTQFGKPVTLSCSQTLNHNVMYWYQQKSSQAPKLLFHYYDKDFNNEADTPDNFQSRRPNTSFCFLDIRSPGLGDTAMYLCATSRQAQGYNEQFFGPGTRLTVL.

This clonotype was found a few times. The gene calls are TRBV27 and TRBJ2-7; D not resolved. Germline V lookup: CDR1 MNHEY, CDR2 SMNVEV (reference sequence). The CDR3 loop spans 14 amino acids. V was clipped by 2 bases and J by 7 bases, with 15 bases between them. The CDR3 DNA follows: TGTGCCAGCAGTTTAGCGGCCGGGCGTAATGAGCAGTACTTC. It specifies CASSLAAGRNEQYF.

The CDR3 protein is CASSLAGAGFNSALHF. CDR3 bases: TGTGCCAGCAGTTTAGCAGGGGCGGGGTTTAATTCGGCCCTCCACTTT. V usage is TRBV12-3 or TRBV12-4 and J usage is TRBJ1-6; possible D gene TRBD1, 5 bases. With 0 bases removed from V and 14 bases from J, the gap between germline ends came to 20 bases. The CDR3 is 16 residues long.

This sequence joins TRBV6-5 and TRBJ1-1; D unclear. This CDR3 has 14 amino acids. Trimming left V 4 bases short and J 5 bases short, with 14 bases between. Germline CDR1 MNHEY, CDR2 SVGAGI. The CDR3, as DNA: TGTGCCAGCAGTTCCTCATGGGGAGGGACTGAAGCTTTCTTT. Its translation: CASSSSWGGTEAFF.